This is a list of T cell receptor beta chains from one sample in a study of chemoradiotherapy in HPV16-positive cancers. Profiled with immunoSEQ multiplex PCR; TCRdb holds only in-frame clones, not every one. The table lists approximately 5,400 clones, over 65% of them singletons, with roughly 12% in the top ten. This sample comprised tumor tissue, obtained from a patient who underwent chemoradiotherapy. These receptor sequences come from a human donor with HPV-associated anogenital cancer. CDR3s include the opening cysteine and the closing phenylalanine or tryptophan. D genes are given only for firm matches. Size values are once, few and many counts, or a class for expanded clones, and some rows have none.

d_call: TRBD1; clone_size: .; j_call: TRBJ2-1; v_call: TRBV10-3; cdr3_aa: CAISGQGTLNEQFF; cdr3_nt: TGTGCCATCAGCGGACAGGGGACCCTGAATGAGCAGTTCTTC
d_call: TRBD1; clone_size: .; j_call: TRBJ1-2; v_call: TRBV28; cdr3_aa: CASRGQNNYGYTF; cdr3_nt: TGTGCCAGCAGGGGACAGAATAACTATGGCTACACCTTC
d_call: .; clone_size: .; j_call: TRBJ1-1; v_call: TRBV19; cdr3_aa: CASSNVAGTEAFF; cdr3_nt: TGTGCCAGTAGTAATGTGGCGGGAACTGAAGCTTTCTTT
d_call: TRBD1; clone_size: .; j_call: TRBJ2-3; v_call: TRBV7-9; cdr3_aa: CASSSGDRPPSTDTQYF; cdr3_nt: TGTGCCAGCAGCTCAGGGGACAGACCCCCTAGCACAGATACGCAGTATTTT
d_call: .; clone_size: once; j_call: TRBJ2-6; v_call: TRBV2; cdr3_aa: CANRETGANVLTF; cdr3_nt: TGTGCCAACAGGGAAACTGGGGCCAACGTCCTGACTTTC
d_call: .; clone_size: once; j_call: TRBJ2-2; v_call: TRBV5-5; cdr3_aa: CASSLEQGGVGELFF; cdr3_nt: TGTGCCAGCAGCCTCGAACAGGGAGGTGTCGGGGAGCTGTTTTTT
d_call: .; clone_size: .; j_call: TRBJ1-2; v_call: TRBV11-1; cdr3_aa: CASSLAGRGGYTF; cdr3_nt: TGTGCCAGCAGCTTAGCCGGACGGGGGGGCTACACCTTC
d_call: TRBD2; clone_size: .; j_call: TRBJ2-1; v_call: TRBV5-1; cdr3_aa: CASSLWEGNEQFF; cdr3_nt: TGCGCCAGCAGCTTGTGGGAGGGGAATGAGCAGTTCTTC
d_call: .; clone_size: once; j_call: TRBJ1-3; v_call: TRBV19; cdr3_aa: CASSILFSGNTIYF; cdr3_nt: TGTGCCAGTAGTATCTTGTTCTCTGGAAACACCATATATTTT
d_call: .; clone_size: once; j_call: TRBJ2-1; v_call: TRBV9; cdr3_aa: CASSVGDQIYNEQFF; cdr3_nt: TGTGCCAGCAGCGTAGGGGACCAGATATACAATGAGCAGTTCTTC
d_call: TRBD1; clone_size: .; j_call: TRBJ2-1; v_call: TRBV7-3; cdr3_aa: CASSAGQGNVQFF; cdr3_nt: TGTGCCAGCAGCGCCGGACAGGGGAACGTCCAGTTCTTC
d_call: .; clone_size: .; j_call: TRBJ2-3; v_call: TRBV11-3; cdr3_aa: CASLGSYTDTQYF; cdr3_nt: TGTGCCAGCCTGGGGTCCTACACAGATACGCAGTATTTT
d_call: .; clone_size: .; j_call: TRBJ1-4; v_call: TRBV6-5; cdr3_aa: CASSFSIGGGNEKLFF; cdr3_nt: TGTGCCAGCAGTTTTTCTATTGGCGGTGGGAATGAAAAACTGTTTTTT
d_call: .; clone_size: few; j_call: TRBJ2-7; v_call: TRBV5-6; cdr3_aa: CASSLIGDEQYF; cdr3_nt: TGTGCCAGCAGCTTGATTGGGGACGAGCAGTACTTC
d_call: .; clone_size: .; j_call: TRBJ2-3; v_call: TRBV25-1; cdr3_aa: CASSGSLTDTQYF; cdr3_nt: TGTGCCAGCAGTGGGTCCCTCACAGATACGCAGTATTTT
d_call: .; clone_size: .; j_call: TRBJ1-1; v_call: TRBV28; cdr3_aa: CASTEDGKNTEAFF; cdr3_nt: TGTGCCAGCACCGAGGACGGGAAGAACACTGAAGCTTTCTTT
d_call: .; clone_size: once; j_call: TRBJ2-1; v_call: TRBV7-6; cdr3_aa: CASSPLGAPSSYNEQFF; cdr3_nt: TGTGCCAGCAGCCCCCTGGGAGCGCCCAGCTCCTACAATGAGCAGTTCTTC
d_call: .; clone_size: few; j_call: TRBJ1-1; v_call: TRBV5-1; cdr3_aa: CASSTLTGNTEAFF; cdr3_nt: TGCGCCAGCAGCACCTTGACAGGGAACACTGAAGCTTTCTTT
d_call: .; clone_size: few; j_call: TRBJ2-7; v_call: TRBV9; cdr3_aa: CASSAGIKTYEQYF; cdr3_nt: TGTGCCAGCAGCGCCGGGATTAAAACCTACGAGCAGTACTTC
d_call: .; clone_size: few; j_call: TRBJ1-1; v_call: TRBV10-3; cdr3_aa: CAISDAGENTEAFF; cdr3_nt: TGTGCCATCAGTGATGCGGGGGAGAACACTGAAGCTTTCTTT
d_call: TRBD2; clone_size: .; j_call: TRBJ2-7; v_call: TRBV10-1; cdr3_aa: CASSDVAGRPEQYF; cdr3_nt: TGCGCCAGCAGTGATGTAGCGGGAAGGCCCGAGCAGTACTTC
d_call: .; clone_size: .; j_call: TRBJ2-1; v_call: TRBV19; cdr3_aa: CASSGGGAISYNEQFF; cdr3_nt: TGTGCCAGCAGTGGAGGCGGGGCGATCTCCTACAATGAGCAGTTCTTC
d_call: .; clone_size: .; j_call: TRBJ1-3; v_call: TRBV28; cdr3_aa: CASSFRNLNTIYF; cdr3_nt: TGTGCCAGCAGTTTCAGGAACCTAAACACCATATATTTT
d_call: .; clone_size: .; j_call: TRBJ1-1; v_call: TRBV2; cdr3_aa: CASIPTGLPEAFF; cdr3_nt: TGTGCCAGCATTCCGACAGGCCTCCCTGAAGCTTTCTTT
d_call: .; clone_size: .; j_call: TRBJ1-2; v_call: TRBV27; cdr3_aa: CASRTGSLPYGYTF; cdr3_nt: TGTGCCAGCAGGACGGGGAGTCTGCCCTATGGCTACACCTTC
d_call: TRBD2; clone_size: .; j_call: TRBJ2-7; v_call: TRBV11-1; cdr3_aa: CASSLTGGTYEQYF; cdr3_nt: TGTGCCAGCAGCTTAACGGGAGGCACCTACGAGCAGTACTTC
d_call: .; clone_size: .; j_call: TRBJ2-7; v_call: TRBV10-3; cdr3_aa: CAISERAYEQYF; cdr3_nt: TGTGCCATCAGCGAGCGGGCTTACGAGCAGTACTTC
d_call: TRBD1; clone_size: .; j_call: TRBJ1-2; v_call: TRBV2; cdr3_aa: CASSELPGGGQGAAGYTF; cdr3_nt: TGTGCCAGCAGTGAACTTCCCGGTGGGGGACAGGGGGCCGCTGGCTACACCTTC
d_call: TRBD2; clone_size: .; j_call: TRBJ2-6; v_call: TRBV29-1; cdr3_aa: CSVSVGGGSGANVLTF; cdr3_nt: TGCAGCGTTTCGGTCGGGGGGGGGTCTGGGGCCAACGTCCTGACTTTC
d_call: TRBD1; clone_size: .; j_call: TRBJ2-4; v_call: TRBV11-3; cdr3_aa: CASSLLGGPNDIQYF; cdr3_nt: TGTGCCAGCAGCTTACTAGGGGGCCCCAATGACATTCAGTACTTC
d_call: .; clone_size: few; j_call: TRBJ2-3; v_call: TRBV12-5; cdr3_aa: CASGDSGQYADTQYF; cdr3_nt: TGTGCTAGTGGCGATTCGGGGCAGTATGCAGATACGCAGTATTTT
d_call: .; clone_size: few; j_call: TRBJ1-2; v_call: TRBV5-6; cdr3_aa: CASSLARAGYGYTF; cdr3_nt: TGTGCCAGCAGCTTGGCCCGGGCGGGCTATGGCTACACCTTC
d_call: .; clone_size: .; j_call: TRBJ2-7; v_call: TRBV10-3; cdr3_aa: CAIKPQGSSYEQYF; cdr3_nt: TGTGCCATCAAACCCCAGGGGAGCTCCTACGAGCAGTACTTC
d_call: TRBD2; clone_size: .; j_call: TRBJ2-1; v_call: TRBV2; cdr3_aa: CASSSGSSQFF; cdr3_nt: TGTGCCAGCTCTAGCGGGAGTTCTCAGTTCTTC
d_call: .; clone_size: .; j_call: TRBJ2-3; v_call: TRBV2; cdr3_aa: CASSEVDTQYF; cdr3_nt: TGTGCCAGTTCGGAGGTGGATACGCAGTATTTT
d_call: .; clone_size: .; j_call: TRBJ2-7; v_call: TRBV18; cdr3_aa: CASSPYGDEQYF; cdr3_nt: TGTGCCAGCTCACCGTATGGGGACGAGCAGTACTTC
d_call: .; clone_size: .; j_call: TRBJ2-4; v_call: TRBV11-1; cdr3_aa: CASSPGGQKSVRNIQYF; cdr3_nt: TGTGCCAGCAGCCCAGGCGGTCAGAAATCGGTGCGGAACATTCAGTACTTC
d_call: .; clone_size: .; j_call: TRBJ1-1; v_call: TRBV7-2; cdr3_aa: CASSLVSGPEAFF; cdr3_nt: TGTGCCAGCAGCTTAGTTTCAGGCCCTGAAGCTTTCTTT
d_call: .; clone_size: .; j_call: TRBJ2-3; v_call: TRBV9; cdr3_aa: CASSVTTGPHADTQYF; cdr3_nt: TGTGCCAGCAGCGTAACCACAGGCCCTCACGCAGATACGCAGTATTTT
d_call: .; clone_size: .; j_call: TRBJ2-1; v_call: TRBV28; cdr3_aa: CASRHQGGGSYLIYEQFF; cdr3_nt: TGTGCCAGCAGACACCAAGGTGGGGGATCCTATTTAATCTATGAGCAGTTCTTC
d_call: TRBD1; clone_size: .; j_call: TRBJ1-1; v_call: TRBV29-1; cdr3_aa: CSVRTGNAEAFF; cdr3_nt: TGCAGCGTTAGGACAGGGAACGCTGAAGCTTTCTTT
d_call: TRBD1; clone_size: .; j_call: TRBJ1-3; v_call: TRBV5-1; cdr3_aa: CASRRTGDGNTIYF; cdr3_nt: TGCGCCAGCCGACGGACAGGGGACGGAAACACCATATATTTT
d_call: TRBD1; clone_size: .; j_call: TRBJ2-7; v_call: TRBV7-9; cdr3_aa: CASSLTGTGVEQYF; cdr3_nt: TGTGCCAGCAGCTTAACCGGGACAGGTGTCGAGCAGTACTTC
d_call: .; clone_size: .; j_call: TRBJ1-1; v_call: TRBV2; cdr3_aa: CASRRHRNTEAFF; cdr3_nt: TGTGCCAGCAGGAGACACAGGAACACTGAAGCTTTCTTT
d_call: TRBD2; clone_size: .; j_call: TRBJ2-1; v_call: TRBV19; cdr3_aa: CASSPTGTSGSYNEQFF; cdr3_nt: TGTGCCAGTAGTCCTACCGGGACTAGCGGTTCCTACAATGAGCAGTTCTTC
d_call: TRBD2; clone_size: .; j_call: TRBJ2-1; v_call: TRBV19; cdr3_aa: CASSIFSGRRYNEQFF; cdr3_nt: TGTGCCAGTAGTATTTTCAGCGGGAGGAGGTACAATGAGCAGTTCTTC
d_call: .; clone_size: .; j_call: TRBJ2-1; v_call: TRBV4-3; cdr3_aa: CASSLGSNNEQFF; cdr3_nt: TGCGCCAGCAGCCTCGGATCCAACAATGAGCAGTTCTTC
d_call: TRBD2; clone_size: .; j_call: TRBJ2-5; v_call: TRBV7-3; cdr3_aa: CASSPLGTSGRETQYF; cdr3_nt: TGTGCCAGCAGCCCTCTAGGGACTAGCGGGAGGGAGACCCAGTACTTC
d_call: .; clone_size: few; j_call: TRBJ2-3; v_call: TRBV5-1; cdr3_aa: CASSLGYTDTRYF; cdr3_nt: TGCGCCAGCAGCCTGGGGTACACAGATACGCGGTATTTT
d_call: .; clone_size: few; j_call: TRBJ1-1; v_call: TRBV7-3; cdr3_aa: CASSSRENTEAFF; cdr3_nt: TGTGCCAGCAGCTCCAGGGAGAACACTGAAGCTTTCTTT
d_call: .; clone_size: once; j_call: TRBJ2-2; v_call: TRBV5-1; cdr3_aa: CASRAQPEGTGELFF; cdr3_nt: TGCGCCAGCAGGGCCCAACCCGAAGGAACCGGGGAGCTGTTTTTT
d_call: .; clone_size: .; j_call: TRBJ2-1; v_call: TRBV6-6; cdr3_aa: CASNALMGSYNEQFF; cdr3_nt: TGTGCCAGCAACGCCCTAATGGGCTCCTACAATGAGCAGTTCTTC
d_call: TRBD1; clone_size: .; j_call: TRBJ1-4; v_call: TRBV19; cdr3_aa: CARPGQDNEKLFF; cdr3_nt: TGTGCCAGACCGGGACAGGATAATGAAAAACTGTTTTTT
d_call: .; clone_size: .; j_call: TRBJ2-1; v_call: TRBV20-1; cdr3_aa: CSAIRTSQFF; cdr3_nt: TGCAGTGCTATCCGGACATCCCAGTTCTTC
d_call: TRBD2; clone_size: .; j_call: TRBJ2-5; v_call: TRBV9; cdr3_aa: CASSVGSGRAPQETQYF; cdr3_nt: TGTGCCAGCAGCGTAGGGAGCGGGAGGGCTCCCCAAGAGACCCAGTACTTC
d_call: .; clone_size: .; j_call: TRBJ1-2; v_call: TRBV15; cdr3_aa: CATSREGSGYGYTF; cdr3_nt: TGTGCCACCAGCAGAGAAGGAAGTGGCTATGGCTACACCTTC
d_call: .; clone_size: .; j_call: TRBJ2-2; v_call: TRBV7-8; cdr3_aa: CASSTRGGNTGELFF; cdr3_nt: TGTGCCAGCAGCACCCGGGGAGGAAACACCGGGGAGCTGTTTTTT
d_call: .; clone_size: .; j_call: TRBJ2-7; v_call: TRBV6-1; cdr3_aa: CASGSQLYEQYF; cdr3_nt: TGTGCCAGCGGGTCTCAACTCTACGAGCAGTACTTC
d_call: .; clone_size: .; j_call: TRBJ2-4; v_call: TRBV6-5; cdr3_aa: CASSYGGDIQYF; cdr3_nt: TGTGCCAGCAGTTACGGGGGAGACATTCAGTACTTC